The T cell receptor (beta chain) under discussion was sequenced for a study of T cell repertoires in cytomegalovirus infection. On the study more broadly: In public TCR beta signatures, there were indications of both CMV infection and matching HLA type. Study-wide results and limits: Across the ex vivo response, the dominant clonotypes were HLA-C-restricted CMV-specific TCR beta clonotypes. Frequencies of public TCR beta families were cumulated, and this identified carriers of CMV plus the relevant HLA.

V was pared by 5 bases and J by 1 base, with 11 bases between. Looked up from germline, CDR1 is SGHVS and CDR2 is FQNEAQ. The length of the CDR3 is 15 residues. This clonotype was picked up many times. Its antigen remains unidentified. TCRdb fed the reads into MiXCR, producing one record per CDR3 protein. The table shows 680,000 or so distinct CDR3 sequences, with approximately 40% occurring only once. This sequence originates from a human donor in good health (CMV status not recorded). Some clones in this sample may be carry-over from other donors' samples. Source material: PBMCs. V is TRBV7-8 and J is TRBJ2-2; D not certain. CDR3 sequence: CASSPHGKNTGELFF. DNA for the CDR3: TGTGCCAGCAGCCCACATGGGAAGAACACCGGGGAGCTGTTTTTT.